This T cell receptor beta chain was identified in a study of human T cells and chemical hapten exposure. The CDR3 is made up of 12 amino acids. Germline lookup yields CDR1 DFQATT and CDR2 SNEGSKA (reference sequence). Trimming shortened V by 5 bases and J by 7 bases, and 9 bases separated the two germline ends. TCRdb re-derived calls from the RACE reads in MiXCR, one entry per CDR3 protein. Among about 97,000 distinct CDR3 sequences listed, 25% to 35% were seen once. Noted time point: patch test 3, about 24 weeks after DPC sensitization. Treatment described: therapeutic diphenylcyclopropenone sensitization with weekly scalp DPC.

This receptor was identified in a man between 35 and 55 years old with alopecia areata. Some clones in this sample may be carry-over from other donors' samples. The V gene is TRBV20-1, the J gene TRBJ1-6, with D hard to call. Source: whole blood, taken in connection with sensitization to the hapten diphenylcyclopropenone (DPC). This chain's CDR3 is CSAHDPNSPLHF. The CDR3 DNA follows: TGCAGTGCTCACGACCCGAATTCACCCCTCCACTTT.